The 23 T cell receptor beta chains reported below all come from one sample, sequenced in a study of blood T cell repertoires in COVID-19. The protocol was immunoSEQ multiplex PCR, while the TCRdb copy is restricted to in-frame clones and leaves out a portion. The sample lists under 90,000 clones, 65% to 90% occurring once. Material for sequencing was peripheral blood. The receptor set was obtained from a woman aged 80 or over with active or convalescent COVID-19.

The rearrangement joins TRBV7-3 to TRBJ1-1; 10 nucleotides line up with TRBD1. Trimming at V came to 2 bases and at J to 8 bases, leaving 5 bases not matched to a gene. Germline CDR1 SGHTA, CDR2 FQGTGA. The length of the CDR3 is 14 residues. CDR3 sequence reads: CASSLDRGLTEAFF. The CDR3 nucleotides read TGTGCCAGCAGCTTAGACAGGGGGCTGACGGAAGCTTTCTTT.

The V call is TRBV3-1 (or the pseudogene TRBV3-2), the J call TRBJ2-5; 10 bases are shared with TRBD1. The CDR3 loop spans 14 amino acids. J was trimmed by 4 bases and V by 3 bases; bases with no gene match: 2. Germline loops: CDR1 LGHDT, CDR2 YNNKEL (reference sequence). The CDR3 reads CASSHRTGGETQYF. The CDR3 coding sequence is TGTGCCAGCAGCCACCGGACAGGGGGAGAGACCCAGTACTTC.

The chain uses TRBV21-1 and TRBJ1-4; TRBD1, the table's D call, lacks a check against the DNA. TRBV21-1 is listed as a pseudogene. The CDR3 totals 13 residues. The CDR3: CASILQGSEKLFF. CDR3 DNA: TGTGCCAGCATTCTCCAGGGTAGTGAAAAACTGTTTTTT.

This clone was counted a single time. This chain uses TRBV6-5 with TRBJ1-1, with D possibly being TRBD1 (6 bases). This CDR3 has 13 amino acids. V lost 7 bases to trimming and J lost 4 bases, with 13 bases between them. The germline V gene has CDR1 MNHEY and CDR2 SVGAGI. CDR3 residues: CASKAGAGTEAFF. CDR3 sequence (DNA): TGTGCCAGCAAGGCGGGGGCTGGCACTGAAGCTTTCTTT.

This clone was seen a single time. The chain links TRBV10-3 to TRBJ1-5; D may be TRBD1 (5 bases). V lost 3 bases, J lost 6 bases, and 12 bases lay in between. Germline V lookup: CDR1 ENHRY, CDR2 SYGVKD. This CDR3 has 14 amino acids. The CDR3 DNA sequence: TGTGCCATCAGTGATGGGGCAGGAATTCAGCCCCAGCATTTT. Translation: CAISDGAGIQPQHF.

The chain has TRBV5-6 and TRBJ2-7; D possibly corresponds to TRBD2 (6 bases). This CDR3 has 15 residues. The V and J ends lost 0 bases and 0 bases respectively, with 10 bases between them. Looked up from germline, CDR1 is SGHDT and CDR2 is YYEEEE. This CDR3 is CASSLVGGNSYEQYF. CDR3 DNA: TGTGCCAGCAGCTTGGTCGGGGGTAACTCCTACGAGCAGTACTTC.

This chain connects TRBV7-2 to TRBJ2-5, with 8 nucleotides matching TRBD2. Trimming at V came to 3 bases and at J to 2 bases, leaving 8 bases not matched to a gene. Germline loops: CDR1 SGHTA, CDR2 FQGNSA. The CDR3 is 16 amino acids. Here the CDR3 DNA reads TGTGCCAGCAGCTTTGTCGGGGGGGCAGAACAAGAGACCCAGTACTTC. It translates to CASSFVGGAEQETQYF.

The chain employs TRBV4-2 and TRBJ2-7, with D perhaps matching TRBD2 (6 bases). The CDR3 totals 14 residues. Germline CDR1 is LGHNA and CDR2 is YNFKEQ. The V end lost 1 base, the J end lost 4 bases, and 11 bases lay between the germline ends. CDR3 sequence reads: CASSQGSGSYEQYF. As DNA, the CDR3 is TGTGCCAGCAGCCAAGGGTCCGGGAGTTACGAGCAGTACTTC.

Here the CDR3 DNA reads TGTGCCACCATTAGGCAGGGGCTAGCCCCGTCCCTTCACGAGCAGTACTTC. Translating gives CATIRQGLAPSLHEQYF. The V gene is TRBV15, the J gene TRBJ2-7; a possible D gene is TRBD1 (6 bases). The CDR3 length is 17 residues. The germline CDR1 and CDR2 sequences are LNHNV and YYDKDF (reference sequence). Trimming took 7 bases from V and 5 from J, leaving 27 bases between them.

This clone was observed a handful of times. The V gene is TRBV12-3 or TRBV12-4, the J gene TRBJ2-7, with TRBD1 as a possible D gene (5 bases). CDR3 length equals 12 residues. Trimming shortened V by 6 bases and J by 3 bases, and 9 bases separated the two germline ends. The CDR3 region has the DNA TGTGCCAGCAGAAAAGACAGCTACGAGCAGTACTTC. Protein product: CASRKDSYEQYF.

The chain uses TRBV29-1 and TRBJ1-6; perhaps TRBD1 as D (5 bases). The CDR3 totals 16 residues. The germline V gene encodes CDR1 SQVTM and CDR2 ANQGSEA. Trimming took off 1 base at V and 3 bases at J, with 13 bases between the two ends. The CDR3 nucleotides read TGCAGCGTTGAAGGGGGCGCACGTGGCTATAATTCACCCCTCCACTTT. The encoded protein is CSVEGGARGYNSPLHF.

The rearrangement uses TRBV5-1 and TRBJ2-3; weak D call: TRBD1 (6 bases). The CDR3 runs 15 residues. CDR1 is SGHRS, CDR2 YFSETQ, per germline. V dropped 4 bases and J dropped 3 bases, with 15 bases sitting between them. This CDR3 reads CASSPQGVGTDTQYF. The CDR3 bases are TGCGCCAGCAGCCCACAGGGAGTCGGAACAGATACGCAGTATTTT.

The rearrangement links TRBV4-2 to TRBJ2-1, with a tentative D call TRBD1 (6 bases). CDR3 length: 14 residues. From germline, CDR1 is LGHNA and CDR2 YNFKEQ. Trimming shortened V by 4 bases and J by 4 bases, and 11 bases separated the two germline ends. CDR3 residues: CASSPRQVYNEQFF. The DNA for the CDR3 is TGTGCCAGCAGCCCGAGACAGGTTTACAATGAGCAGTTCTTC.

This chain connects TRBV30 to TRBJ2-3; TRBD2 aligns across 9 bases. V was pared by 0 bases and J by 4 bases, with 8 bases of the junction left unmatched. The CDR3 consists of 16 residues. Germline CDR1 GTSNPN, CDR2 SVGIG (reference sequence). CDR3 protein: CAWSVLRGGRADTQYF. The CDR3 DNA is TGTGCCTGGAGTGTATTGCGGGGGGGAAGAGCAGATACGCAGTATTTT.

This clone was seen more than once but under ten times. The chain combines TRBV12-5 with TRBJ1-3; 7 bases match TRBD1. The CDR3 extends over 20 amino acids. Germline trimming cut 3 bases from V and 2 bases from J; bases unmatched to any gene: 19. Looked up from germline, CDR1 is LGHNT and CDR2 is FRNRAP. The CDR3 DNA follows: TGTGCTAGTGGTTTCGTAAATTTAGGGCAGGGGGTTTCGGCTGGAAACACCATATATTTT. This sequence encodes CASGFVNLGQGVSAGNTIYF.

This clone has a single count. The chain is built from TRBV4-2 and TRBJ2-1; D not resolved. V was clipped by 1 base and J by 0 bases, with 7 bases between them. This CDR3 is built from 15 residues. Per the germline V gene, CDR1 is LGHNA and CDR2 is YNFKEQ. The CDR3 region has the DNA TGTGCCAGCAGCCAAGTGGGCAGCTCCTACAATGAGCAGTTCTTC. This translates into CASSQVGSSYNEQFF.

The CDR3 DNA is TGTGCCAGCAGTTACCCTCCGGGACTAGCGGGAGGAGGTGAGCAGTTCTTC. This gives the protein CASSYPPGLAGGGEQFF. The chain joins TRBV6-2 or TRBV6-3 to TRBJ2-1; 15 nucleotides agree with TRBD2. The CDR3 spans 17 residues. Germline CDR1 and CDR2: MNHEY and SVGEGT. V lost 2 bases and J lost 9; bases outside the gene matches: 8.

The J gene is TRBJ2-5, the V gene TRBV28, with 10 bases that match TRBD2. CDR1 is MDHEN, CDR2 SYDVKM, per germline. The CDR3 extends over 16 amino acids. V lost 3 bases, J lost 7 bases, and 11 bases stayed unmatched. The CDR3 coding sequence is TGTGCCAGCAGTTTCCAGTCAGGGACTAGCGTTGGGACCCAGTACTTC. Translation gives CASSFQSGTSVGTQYF.

This chain joins TRBV3-1 (or the pseudogene TRBV3-2) and TRBJ2-7; 11 nucleotides align to TRBD2. Trimming removed 1 base from V and 5 bases from J; junction bases left unmatched: 4. Germline values: CDR1 LGHDT, CDR2 YNNKEL (reference sequence). CDR3 size: 15 residues. The DNA for the CDR3 is TGTGCCAGCAGCCAAGCACTAGCGGGAGTTGACGAGCAGTACTTC. This sequence encodes CASSQALAGVDEQYF.

The V gene is TRBV18, the J gene TRBJ1-3; the match to TRBD1 covers 7 bases. This CDR3 contains 15 residues. Germline trimming cut 3 bases from V and 0 bases from J; bases unmatched to any gene: 2. Germline V gene data show CDR1 as KGHSH and CDR2 as LQKENI. The CDR3 loop is CASSPQGVSGNTIYF. The CDR3 DNA reads TGTGCCAGCTCACCCCAGGGGGTCTCTGGAAACACCATATATTTT. Full variable domain (remainder filled in from reference TRBV18 and TRBJ1-3): NAGVMQNPRHLVRRRGQEARLRCSPMKGHSHVYWYRQLPEEGLKFMVYLQKENIIDESGMPKERFSAEFPKEGPSILRIQQVVRGDSAAYFCASSPQGVSGNTIYFGEGSWLTVV.

The genes are TRBV28 and TRBJ1-5; the D gene is possibly TRBD1 (6 bases). CDR3 size: 14 residues. The germline V and J ends were trimmed by 5 bases and 3 bases, with 11 bases remaining between them. Germline loops: CDR1 MDHEN, CDR2 SYDVKM. The DNA for the CDR3 is TGTGCCAGCAGTCCCGGGACACACAATCAGCCCCAGCATTTT. As protein: CASSPGTHNQPQHF.

This clone came up a few times. The CDR3 nucleotides are TGCGCCAGCAGTGAATCCCCGGGACAGGGGAATTGTACGGGAGGGCGCGAGCAGTACTTC. Residues: CASSESPGQGNCTGGREQYF. The chain uses TRBV10-1 and TRBJ2-7; TRBD1 matches 10 bases. Germline loops: CDR1 WNHNN, CDR2 SYGVQD (reference sequence). The CDR3 consists of 20 residues. Trimming cost V 3 bases and J 6 bases; bases outside gene matches: 23.

The chain joins TRBV5-5 to TRBJ1-2; 7 nucleotides match TRBD1. CDR1 is SGHKS and CDR2 is YYEKEE in the germline V gene (reference sequence). The CDR3 length is 14 residues. The trim removed 0 bases at V and 4 bases at J, leaving 3 bases unmatched. CDR3 residues: CASSLAQGVYGYTF. DNA of the CDR3: TGTGCCAGCAGCTTGGCTCAGGGGGTCTATGGCTACACCTTC.